The sequence of this T cell receptor (beta chain) was determined in a study of blood T cell repertoires in COVID-19. Study background: Some COVID-19 samples were acute and others convalescent; all came from the United States, Italy and Spain.

V trimming: 0 bases; J trimming: 7 bases; junction bases outside the gene matches: 6. Germline V gene lookup returns CDR1 MRHNA and CDR2 SNTAGT. The CDR3 totals 15 residues. Source study methods: Amplification of reference gene primers provided the estimated nucleated cell counts. Assay: immunoSEQ multiplex PCR; the TCRdb copy retains only in-frame clones and omits some. The DNA was the basis for D and trimming; V, J and clone size are from that table. The table includes hundreds of thousands of clones, around 90% detected once. The TCR originated in a man between 18 and 35 years old with active or convalescent COVID-19. Source material: peripheral blood. V is TRBV6-4 and J is TRBJ2-1; 7 positions agree with TRBD2. CDR3 in amino acids: CASSDSGGSGNEQFF. The CDR3 DNA reads as TGTGCCAGCAGTGACTCGGGGGGGAGTGGTAATGAGCAGTTCTTC.